Below, 12 T cell receptor beta chains from the same sample are listed, as sequenced in a study of T cell responses to AZD1222 COVID-19 vaccine. TCRdb's copy holds only in-frame clones and misses some; the assay was immunoSEQ multiplex PCR. The sample has about 82,000 clones, approximately 91% seen once; the top ten hold around 4.9%. The sample was peripheral blood, taken on day 0 of AZD1222 vaccination. These receptors originate from an adult in good health.

V and J are TRBV5-3 and TRBJ1-1, with 7 bases identical to TRBD1. TRBV5-3 is designated an ORF whose function remains uncertain. V dropped 0 bases and J dropped 6; count of bases not matched to a gene: 5. The CDR3 extends over 14 amino acids. CDR3 nucleotide sequence: TGTGCCAGAAGCTTGGTAGGGGGCTTACCTGAAGCTTTCTTT. Translation gives CARSLVGGLPEAFF.

This chain uses TRBV2 with TRBJ2-5, with D tentatively TRBD1 or TRBD2 (5 bases each). V was trimmed by 5 bases and J by 1 base, leaving 8 bases between them. CDR3 length: 13 residues. CDR1 and CDR2 (germline): SNHLY, FYNNEI. CDR3: CASSLGVQETQYF. For the CDR3, the DNA is TGTGCCAGCAGTTTGGGGGTCCAAGAGACCCAGTACTTC.

The rearrangement uses TRBV28 and TRBJ1-5, with D possibly matching TRBD1 (6 bases). CDR3 size: 17 residues. The ends were cut back, 2 bases at V and 0 bases at J, with 14 bases in the middle. Germline V gene sequence: CDR1 MDHEN, CDR2 SYDVKM. Here the CDR3 DNA reads TGTGCCAGCAGTTTAGGTCAGGGGATTAATAGCAATCAGCCCCAGCATTTT. It specifies CASSLGQGINSNQPQHF. The full variable domain, in which reference TRBV28 and TRBJ1-5 provide the parts outside the CDR3, is DVKVTQSSRYLVKRTGEKVFLECVQDMDHENMFWYRQDPGLGLRLIYFSYDVKMKEKGDIPEGYSVSREKKERFSLILESASTNQTSMYLCASSLGQGINSNQPQHFGDGTRLSIL.

The rearrangement links TRBV14 to TRBJ2-2; TRBD1 agrees at 8 bases. The ends lost 4 bases at V and 5 bases at J; junction bases unmatched: 15. CDR1 and CDR2 (germline): SGHDN, FVKESK. The length of the CDR3 is 18 residues. CDR3 nucleotides: TGTGCCAGCAGCCGAAGCCTTCAACAGGGGGGAAGGACCGGGGAGCTGTTTTTT. It translates to CASSRSLQQGGRTGELFF.

The CDR3 protein is CASSFQGVTEQYF. DNA of the CDR3: TGTGCCAGCAGCTTTCAGGGGGTGACCGAGCAGTACTTC. The V gene is TRBV9, the J gene TRBJ2-7; 7 bases map to TRBD1. This CDR3 contains 13 residues. V gave up 4 bases and J gave up 6 bases; unmatched junction bases: 7. Germline V gene data show CDR1 as SGDLS and CDR2 as YYNGEE.

J is TRBJ1-5 and V is TRBV6-6; D perhaps matches TRBD1 (5 bases). This CDR3 has 14 residues. Germline V lookup: CDR1 MNHNY, CDR2 SVGAGI (reference sequence). Trimming cost V 3 bases and J 7 bases, with 13 bases left between them. CDR3 coding DNA: TGTGCCAGCAGTTATGGGGGAACAGGACAGCCCCAGCATTTT. Protein product: CASSYGGTGQPQHF.

The V gene is TRBV15, the J gene TRBJ2-7; TRBD1 agrees at 10 bases. Germline V gene sequence: CDR1 LNHNV, CDR2 YYDKDF (reference sequence). This CDR3 is built from 14 residues. The junction had 9 bases not matched to a gene; V was cut back by 6 bases and J by 7 bases. CDR3 residues: CATRRDRGSREQYF. CDR3 coding DNA: TGTGCCACCAGAAGGGACAGGGGATCTCGGGAGCAGTACTTC.

V usage is TRBV18 and J usage is TRBJ1-2; 7 nucleotides align to TRBD1. CDR1 KGHSH and CDR2 LQKENI come from the germline V gene. V lost 3 bases to trimming and J lost 5 bases; unmatched junction nucleotides: 6. This CDR3 is 14 amino acids long. The CDR3 nucleotides read TGTGCCAGCTCACCCATGGAGGGGGCTTATGGCTACACCTTC. Protein product: CASSPMEGAYGYTF.

In DNA form, the CDR3 reads TGTGCCAGCAGCTCCGGACTGGAGAACTATGGCTACACCTTC. Translating it yields CASSSGLENYGYTF. The rearrangement uses TRBV11-2 and TRBJ1-2, with D hard to call. CDR3 length: 14 residues. V was pared by 4 bases and J by 2 bases, with 11 bases between. Per germline, CDR1 SGHAT and CDR2 FQNNGV.

This chain links TRBV10-1 with TRBJ2-2, with TRBD2 identical over 9 bases. J gave up 2 bases and V 6 bases, and 10 bases lay outside the gene matches. The CDR3 is made up of 17 amino acids. The germline gives CDR1 WNHNN, CDR2 SYGVQD (reference sequence). The CDR3 DNA reads as TGCGCCAGCAGCCGGGGAGCGGGGGGAGACAACACCGGGGAGCTGTTTTTT. Its translation: CASSRGAGGDNTGELFF.

DNA of the CDR3: TGTGCCAGCAGCTTGAGCGGGGGCTGGAATGAGCAGTTCTTC. Protein: CASSLSGGWNEQFF. The chain employs TRBV5-4 and TRBJ2-1; 8 bases are a match to TRBD2. Germline V lookup: CDR1 SGHNT, CDR2 YYREEE (reference sequence). The CDR3 totals 14 residues. The V gene end was trimmed by 1 base and the J gene end by 7 bases; junction bases not matched to a gene: 4.

The CDR3, as DNA: TGTGCCAGCAGCAAAACATGGGCCCCCCTCCACTTT. Encoded protein: CASSKTWAPLHF. The rearrangement joins TRBV21-1 to TRBJ1-6; the D call TRBD1 from the table was never checked on the DNA. TRBV21-1 represents a pseudogene. CDR3 size: 12 residues.